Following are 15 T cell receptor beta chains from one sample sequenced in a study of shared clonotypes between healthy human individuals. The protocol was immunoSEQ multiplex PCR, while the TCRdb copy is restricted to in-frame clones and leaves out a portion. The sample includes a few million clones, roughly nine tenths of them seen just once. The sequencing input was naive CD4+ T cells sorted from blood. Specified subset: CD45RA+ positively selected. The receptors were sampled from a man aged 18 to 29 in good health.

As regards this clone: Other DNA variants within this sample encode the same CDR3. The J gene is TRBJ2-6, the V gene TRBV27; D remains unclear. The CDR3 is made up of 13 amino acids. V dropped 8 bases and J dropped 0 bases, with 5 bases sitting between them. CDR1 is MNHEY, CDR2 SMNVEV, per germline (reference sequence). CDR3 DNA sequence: TGTGCCAGCTCGAGCTCTGGGGCCAACGTCCTGACTTTC. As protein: CASSSSGANVLTF.

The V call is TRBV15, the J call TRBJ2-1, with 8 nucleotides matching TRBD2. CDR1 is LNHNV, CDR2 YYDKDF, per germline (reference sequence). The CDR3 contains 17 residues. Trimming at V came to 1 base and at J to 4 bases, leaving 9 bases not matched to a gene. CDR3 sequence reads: CATSRGGLIAGYNEQFF. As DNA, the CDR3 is TGTGCCACCAGCAGAGGGGGACTGATAGCGGGGTACAATGAGCAGTTCTTC.

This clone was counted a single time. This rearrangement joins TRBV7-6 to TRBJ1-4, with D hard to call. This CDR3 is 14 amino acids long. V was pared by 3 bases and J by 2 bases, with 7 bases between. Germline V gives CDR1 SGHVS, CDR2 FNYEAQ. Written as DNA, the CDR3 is TGTGCCAGCAGCTTTGGACGGACTAATGAAAAACTGTTTTTT. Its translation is CASSFGRTNEKLFF.

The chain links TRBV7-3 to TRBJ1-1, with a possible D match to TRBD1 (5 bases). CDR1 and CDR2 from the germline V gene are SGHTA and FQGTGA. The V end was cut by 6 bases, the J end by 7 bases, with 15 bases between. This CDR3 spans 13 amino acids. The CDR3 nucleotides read TGTGCCAGCAGGGCGGGGCAGAGGGGTGAAGCTTTCTTT. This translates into CASRAGQRGEAFF.

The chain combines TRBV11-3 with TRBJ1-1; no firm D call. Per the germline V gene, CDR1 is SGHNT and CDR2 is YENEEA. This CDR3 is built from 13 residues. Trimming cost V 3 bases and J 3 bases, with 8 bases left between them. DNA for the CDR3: TGTGCCAGCAGCTTTTTTTACTACACTGAAGCTTTCTTT. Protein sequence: CASSFFYYTEAFF. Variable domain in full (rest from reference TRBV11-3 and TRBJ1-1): EAGVVQSPRYKIIEKKQPVAFWCNPISGHNTLYWYLQNLGQGPELLIRYENEEAVDDSQLPKDRFSAERLKGVDSTLKIQPAELGDSAVYLCASSFFYYTEAFFGQGTRLTVV.

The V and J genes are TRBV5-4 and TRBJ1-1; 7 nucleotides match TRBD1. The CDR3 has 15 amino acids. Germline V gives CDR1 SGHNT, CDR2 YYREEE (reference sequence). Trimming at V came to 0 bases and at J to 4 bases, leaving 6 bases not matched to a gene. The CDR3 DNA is TGTGCCAGCAGCTTGGCAGCAGGGGGGACCACTGAAGCTTTCTTT. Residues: CASSLAAGGTTEAFF.

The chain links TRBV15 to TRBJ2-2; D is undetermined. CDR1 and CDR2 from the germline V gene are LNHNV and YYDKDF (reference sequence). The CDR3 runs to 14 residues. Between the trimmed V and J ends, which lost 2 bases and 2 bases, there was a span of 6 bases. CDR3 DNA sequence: TGTGCCACCAGCAGATTTTCTAACACCGGGGAGCTGTTTTTT. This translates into CATSRFSNTGELFF.

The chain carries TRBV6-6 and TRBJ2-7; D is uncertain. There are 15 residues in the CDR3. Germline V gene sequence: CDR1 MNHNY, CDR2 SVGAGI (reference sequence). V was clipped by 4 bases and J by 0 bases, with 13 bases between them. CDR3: CASSFPAALSYEQYF. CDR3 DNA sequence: TGTGCCAGCAGTTTTCCGGCTGCACTCTCCTACGAGCAGTACTTC.

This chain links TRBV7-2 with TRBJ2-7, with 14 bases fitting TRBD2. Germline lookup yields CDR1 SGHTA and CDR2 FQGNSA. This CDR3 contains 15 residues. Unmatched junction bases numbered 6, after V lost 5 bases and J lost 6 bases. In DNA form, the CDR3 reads TGTGCCAGCAGCAACTCCGGGACTAGCGGGGGCGAGCAGTACTTC. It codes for CASSNSGTSGGEQYF.

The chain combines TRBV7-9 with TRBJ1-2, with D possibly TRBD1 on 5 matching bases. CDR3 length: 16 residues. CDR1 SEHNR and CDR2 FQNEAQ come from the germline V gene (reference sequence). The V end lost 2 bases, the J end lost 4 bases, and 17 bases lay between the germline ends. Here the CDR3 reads CASSLQLGVKAYGYTF. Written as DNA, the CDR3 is TGTGCCAGCAGCTTACAGTTAGGGGTCAAGGCCTATGGCTACACCTTC.

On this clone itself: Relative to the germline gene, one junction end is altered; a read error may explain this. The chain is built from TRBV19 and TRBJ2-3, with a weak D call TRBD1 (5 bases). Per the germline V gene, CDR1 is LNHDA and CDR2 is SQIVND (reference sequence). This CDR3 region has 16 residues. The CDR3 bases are TGTGCCAGTAGTCTAGACAGCGAACGCCTCACAGATACGCAGTATTTT. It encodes CASSLDSERLTDTQYF.

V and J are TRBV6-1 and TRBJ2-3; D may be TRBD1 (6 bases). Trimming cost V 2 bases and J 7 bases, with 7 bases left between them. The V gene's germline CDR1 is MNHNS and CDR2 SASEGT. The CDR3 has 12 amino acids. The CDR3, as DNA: TGTGCCAGCAGTGAACAGGGGAATACGCAGTATTTT. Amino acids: CASSEQGNTQYF.

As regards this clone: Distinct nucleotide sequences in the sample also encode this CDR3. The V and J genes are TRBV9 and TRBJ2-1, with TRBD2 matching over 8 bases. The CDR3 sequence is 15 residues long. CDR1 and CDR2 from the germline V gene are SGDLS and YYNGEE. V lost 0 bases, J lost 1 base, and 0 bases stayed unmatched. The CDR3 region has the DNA TGTGCCAGCAGCGTAGCGGGAGGGTCCTACAATGAGCAGTTCTTC. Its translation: CASSVAGGSYNEQFF.

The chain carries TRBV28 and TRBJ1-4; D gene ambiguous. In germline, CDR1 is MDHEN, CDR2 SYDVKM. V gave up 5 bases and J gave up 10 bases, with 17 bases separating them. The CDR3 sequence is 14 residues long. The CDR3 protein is CASSPTLTFGKLFF. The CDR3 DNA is TGTGCCAGCAGTCCGACTCTAACTTTCGGAAAACTGTTTTTT. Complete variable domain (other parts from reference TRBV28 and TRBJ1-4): DVKVTQSSRYLVKRTGEKVFLECVQDMDHENMFWYRQDPGLGLRLIYFSYDVKMKEKGDIPEGYSVSREKKERFSLILESASTNQTSMYLCASSPTLTFGKLFFGSGTQLSVL.

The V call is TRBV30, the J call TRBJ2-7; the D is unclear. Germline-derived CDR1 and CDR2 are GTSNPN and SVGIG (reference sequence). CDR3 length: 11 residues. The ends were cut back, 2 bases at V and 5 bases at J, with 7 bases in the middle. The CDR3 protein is CAWSLYHEQYF. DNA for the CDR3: TGTGCCTGGAGTTTGTACCACGAGCAGTACTTC.